A single T cell receptor (beta chain) is shown here with its context. Its antigen is not known. Naive CD8+ T cells were CD45RO-CCR7+CD27+CD95-. The CDR3 has 14 residues. Germline-derived CDR1 and CDR2 are SEHNR and FQNEAQ (reference sequence). The sample originates from a study of CXCR3-negative and CXCR3-positive naive CD8 T cells. Each TRB cDNA library was prepared by 5' RACE (with UMI labels). TCRdb reanalyzed the 5' RACE reads, giving one entry per CDR3 protein sequence and no DNA. This table lists about 7,000 distinct CDR3 sequences. Whole-study findings and limits: The study found more hydrophobic TRB CDR3s in CXCR3-positive naive cells than in CXCR3-negative naive cells.

V is TRBV7-9 and J is TRBJ2-1; TCRdb indicates TRBD2, and absent DNA this call remains unverified. Sequenced material: naive CXCR3+ CD8+ T cells from blood. The subset is: CD45RO-CCR7+CD27+CD95- naive CD8+ T cells expressing CXCR3 (TNR3+). The TCR originated in a human donor in good health. Some clones in this sample may be carry-over from other donors' samples. The CDR3 region is CASSPPTSGNEQFF.